This T cell receptor (beta chain) was captured in a study of T cells in Graves' hyperthyroidism and ophthalmopathy. Study-level findings and limits: Ophthalmopathy was separated from stable hyperthyroidism by a 13 V-J model. Most clonotypes expanded in thyroid above 0.001 were likewise present in blood.

Uncontrolled infection, other autoimmune disease, pregnancy or lactation led to exclusion. Diagnoses were established using clinical symptoms, serum thyroxine and TRAb, thyroid ultrasound and orbital computed tomography. The source material, RNA transcripts, was used to amplify TCR beta CDR3 regions. Primed by the HTBI set, a first-round RT-PCR was run on the TCR CDR3. TCRdb independently ran MiXCR on the multiplex PCR reads; one entry per CDR3 protein. The table has more than 550,000 distinct CDR3 sequences, 40% to 55% seen once. This clonotype was counted a few times. Its target is unknown. CDR3 size: 12 residues. The germline V gene has CDR1 DFQATT and CDR2 SNEGSKA (reference sequence). The germline V and J ends were trimmed by 4 bases and 4 bases, with 10 bases remaining between them.

This TCR came from an adult man with Graves' disease, either hyperthyroidism or ophthalmopathy (not recorded which). Material: peripheral blood or thyroid tissue (not recorded which). V usage is TRBV20-1 and J usage is TRBJ1-1; D is ambiguous. The CDR3 sequence is CSAIDSGTEAFF. DNA of the CDR3: TGCAGTGCTATCGATTCGGGCACTGAAGCTTTCTTT.